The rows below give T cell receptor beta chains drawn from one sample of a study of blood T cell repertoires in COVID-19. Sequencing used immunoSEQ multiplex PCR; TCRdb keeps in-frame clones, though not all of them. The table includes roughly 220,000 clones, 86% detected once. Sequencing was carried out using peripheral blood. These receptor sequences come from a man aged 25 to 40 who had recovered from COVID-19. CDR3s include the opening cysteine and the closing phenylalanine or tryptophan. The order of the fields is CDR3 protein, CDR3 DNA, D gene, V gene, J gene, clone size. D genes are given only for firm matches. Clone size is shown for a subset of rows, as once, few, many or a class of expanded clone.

CDR3aa: CAISKTGGATGELFF; CDR3nt: TGTGCCATCAGTAAAACAGGGGGCGCAACCGGGGAGCTGTTTTTT; d_gene: TRBD1; v_gene: TRBV10-3; j_gene: TRBJ2-2; abundance: few
CDR3aa: CASSYSGLDIETQYF; CDR3nt: TGTGCCAGCAGTTACTCCGGACTAGACATCGAGACCCAGTACTTC; d_gene: TRBD2; v_gene: TRBV6-5; j_gene: TRBJ2-5; abundance: .
CDR3aa: CASSPGLAGGLMSQETQYF; CDR3nt: TGTGCCAGCAGCCCCGGACTAGCGGGGGGACTCATGTCACAAGAGACCCAGTACTTC; d_gene: TRBD2; v_gene: TRBV7-9; j_gene: TRBJ2-5; abundance: .
CDR3aa: CASKTTGSTDTQYF; CDR3nt: TGCGCCAGCAAGACGACAGGCTCCACAGATACGCAGTATTTT; d_gene: .; v_gene: TRBV10-2; j_gene: TRBJ2-3; abundance: few
CDR3aa: CASSPGTSFVHEQFF; CDR3nt: TGTGCCAGCTCCCCCGGGACTAGCTTTGTCCATGAGCAGTTCTTC; d_gene: TRBD2; v_gene: TRBV18; j_gene: TRBJ2-1; abundance: .
CDR3aa: CASSPGVESNSPLHF; CDR3nt: TGTGCCAGCAGCCCAGGGGTGGAAAGTAATTCACCCCTCCACTTT; d_gene: .; v_gene: TRBV7-8; j_gene: TRBJ1-6; abundance: once
CDR3aa: CASSLQTGGTFTDTQYF; CDR3nt: TGTGCCAGCAGCTTGCAAACAGGGGGCACATTCACAGATACGCAGTATTTT; d_gene: TRBD1; v_gene: TRBV7-2; j_gene: TRBJ2-3; abundance: .
CDR3aa: CASSLVGTAFSYEQYF; CDR3nt: TGCGCCAGCAGCTTGGTCGGGACAGCCTTCTCCTACGAGCAGTACTTC; d_gene: TRBD1; v_gene: TRBV5-1; j_gene: TRBJ2-7; abundance: .
CDR3aa: CATSSPREAFF; CDR3nt: TGTGCCACCAGTAGCCCTCGGGAGGCTTTCTTT; d_gene: .; v_gene: TRBV15; j_gene: TRBJ1-1; abundance: .
CDR3aa: CASSSNPTAYSGNTIYF; CDR3nt: TGTGCCAGCAGCTCTAACCCGACAGCCTACTCTGGAAACACCATATATTTT; d_gene: .; v_gene: TRBV7-2; j_gene: TRBJ1-3; abundance: .
CDR3aa: CASGGSDTQYF; CDR3nt: TGTGCCAGCGGAGGATCAGATACGCAGTATTTT; d_gene: .; v_gene: TRBV3-1/TRBV3-2; j_gene: TRBJ2-3; abundance: .
CDR3aa: CASSLGGVHSHTDTQYF; CDR3nt: TGTGCCAGCAGCCTTGGCGGGGTCCACTCTCATACAGATACGCAGTATTTT; d_gene: .; v_gene: TRBV28; j_gene: TRBJ2-3; abundance: many
CDR3aa: CASNVAGKNQPQHF; CDR3nt: TGTGCCAGCAACGTGGCAGGGAAAAATCAGCCCCAGCATTTT; d_gene: .; v_gene: TRBV6-5; j_gene: TRBJ1-5; abundance: .
CDR3aa: CASSFLTGGLPEAFF; CDR3nt: TGTGCCAGCAGCTTCCTCACAGGGGGCCTCCCAGAAGCTTTCTTT; d_gene: TRBD1; v_gene: TRBV7-2; j_gene: TRBJ1-1; abundance: .
CDR3aa: CASSFPGQGDEQYF; CDR3nt: TGTGCCAGCAGCTTTCCGGGACAGGGGGACGAGCAGTACTTC; d_gene: TRBD1; v_gene: TRBV5-4; j_gene: TRBJ2-7; abundance: .
CDR3aa: CASSLPASGGQNNEQFF; CDR3nt: TGTGCCAGCAGCCTCCCCGCTAGCGGGGGACAGAACAATGAGCAGTTCTTC; d_gene: TRBD2; v_gene: TRBV11-3; j_gene: TRBJ2-1; abundance: once
CDR3aa: CATRGRPEEGNTIYF; CDR3nt: TGTGCGACCAGAGGAAGGCCCGAGGAGGGTAACACCATATATTTT; d_gene: .; v_gene: TRBV24-1; j_gene: TRBJ1-3; abundance: .
CDR3aa: CASDPGGGQETQYF; CDR3nt: TGCGCCAGCGATCCGGGCGGGGGGCAAGAGACCCAGTACTTC; d_gene: TRBD2; v_gene: TRBV5-1; j_gene: TRBJ2-5; abundance: .
CDR3aa: CASSSRGWGEQYF; CDR3nt: TGTGCCAGCAGCTCGAGGGGGTGGGGAGAGCAGTACTTC; d_gene: .; v_gene: TRBV7-2; j_gene: TRBJ2-7; abundance: .
CDR3aa: CASGFSGGNTEAFF; CDR3nt: TGTGCTAGTGGTTTTTCCGGCGGGAACACTGAAGCTTTCTTT; d_gene: .; v_gene: TRBV12-5; j_gene: TRBJ1-1; abundance: .
CDR3aa: CASRWGGGEAFF; CDR3nt: TGTGCCAGCAGATGGGGAGGGGGTGAAGCTTTCTTT; d_gene: .; v_gene: TRBV5-8; j_gene: TRBJ1-1; abundance: once
CDR3aa: CAISDGREGVEAFF; CDR3nt: TGTGCCATCAGTGATGGCAGGGAAGGTGTTGAAGCTTTCTTT; d_gene: .; v_gene: TRBV10-3; j_gene: TRBJ1-1; abundance: .
CDR3aa: CASSVLLDRDYGYTF; CDR3nt: TGTGCCAGCAGCGTCCTACTGGACAGGGATTATGGCTACACCTTC; d_gene: TRBD1; v_gene: TRBV9; j_gene: TRBJ1-2; abundance: .
CDR3aa: CASSYGAGKKLFF; CDR3nt: TGTGCCAGCAGTTACGGGGCAGGGAAAAAACTGTTTTTT; d_gene: .; v_gene: TRBV6-5; j_gene: TRBJ1-4; abundance: .
CDR3aa: CASFPGFADTQYF; CDR3nt: TGTGCCAGCTTTCCGGGTTTCGCAGATACGCAGTATTTT; d_gene: .; v_gene: TRBV18; j_gene: TRBJ2-3; abundance: .
CDR3aa: CATSRDIPKSSGNTIYF; CDR3nt: TGTGCCACCAGCAGAGATATCCCGAAGAGCTCTGGAAACACCATATATTTT; d_gene: .; v_gene: TRBV15; j_gene: TRBJ1-3; abundance: .
CDR3aa: CAISGLLSSYEQYF; CDR3nt: TGTGCCATCAGTGGATTACTAAGCTCCTACGAGCAGTACTTC; d_gene: .; v_gene: TRBV10-3; j_gene: TRBJ2-7; abundance: .
CDR3aa: CASTTTGLNYGYTF; CDR3nt: TGCGCCAGCACGACGACAGGCCTGAACTATGGCTACACCTTC; d_gene: .; v_gene: TRBV4-1; j_gene: TRBJ1-2; abundance: .
CDR3aa: CASSLGLAGEWVRPDTQYF; CDR3nt: TGTGCCAGCAGCTTAGGACTAGCGGGGGAGTGGGTTCGTCCAGATACGCAGTATTTT; d_gene: TRBD2; v_gene: TRBV7-9; j_gene: TRBJ2-3; abundance: .
CDR3aa: CASSPQRGDNEKLFF; CDR3nt: TGTGCCAGCAGCCCACAACGGGGTGATAATGAAAAACTGTTTTTT; d_gene: .; v_gene: TRBV7-2; j_gene: TRBJ1-4; abundance: .
CDR3aa: CASSPGGAARNEKLFF; CDR3nt: TGTGCCAGCAGCCCCGGGGGGGCAGCGAGAAATGAAAAACTGTTTTTT; d_gene: .; v_gene: TRBV7-8; j_gene: TRBJ1-4; abundance: .
CDR3aa: CASSSRAGQFF; CDR3nt: TGTGCCAGCAGTTCGCGAGCAGGGCAGTTCTTC; d_gene: .; v_gene: TRBV12-3/TRBV12-4; j_gene: TRBJ2-1; abundance: once
CDR3aa: CASSLVGQRDFF; CDR3nt: TGTGCCAGCAGTTTGGTAGGCCAGAGGGATTTCTTT; d_gene: .; v_gene: TRBV12-3/TRBV12-4; j_gene: TRBJ1-1; abundance: .
CDR3aa: CAAKGTGIASYGYTF; CDR3nt: TGTGCCGCCAAAGGGACAGGGATTGCTTCCTATGGCTACACCTTC; d_gene: TRBD1; v_gene: TRBV6-5; j_gene: TRBJ1-2; abundance: .
CDR3aa: CASSGQGSNQPQHF; CDR3nt: TGTGCCAGCAGCGGACAGGGGTCCAATCAGCCCCAGCATTTT; d_gene: TRBD1; v_gene: TRBV6-5; j_gene: TRBJ1-5; abundance: few
CDR3aa: CASSLVTGPNYGYTF; CDR3nt: TGTGCCAGCAGCTTGGTAACAGGCCCTAACTATGGCTACACCTTC; d_gene: .; v_gene: TRBV5-5; j_gene: TRBJ1-2; abundance: .
CDR3aa: CASSLKAGGNEQFF; CDR3nt: TGTGCCAGCAGCTTAAAGGCAGGGGGGAATGAGCAGTTCTTC; d_gene: .; v_gene: TRBV7-9; j_gene: TRBJ2-1; abundance: few
CDR3aa: CASSSPGTGGYEQYF; CDR3nt: TGTGCCAGCTCTTCCCCAGGGACAGGCGGTTACGAGCAGTACTTC; d_gene: TRBD1; v_gene: TRBV18; j_gene: TRBJ2-7; abundance: .
CDR3aa: CASSEPHQGVTATQYF; CDR3nt: TGTGCCAGCAGTGAACCTCACCAGGGTGTCACAGCTACGCAGTATTTT; d_gene: .; v_gene: TRBV25-1; j_gene: TRBJ2-3; abundance: .
CDR3aa: CAAQTTNTGELFF; CDR3nt: TGTGCCGCGCAGACTACGAACACCGGGGAGCTGTTTTTT; d_gene: .; v_gene: TRBV10-3; j_gene: TRBJ2-2; abundance: once
CDR3aa: CASSGQGETQYF; CDR3nt: TGTGCCAGCAGCGGACAGGGCGAGACCCAGTACTTC; d_gene: TRBD1; v_gene: TRBV11-2; j_gene: TRBJ2-5; abundance: .
CDR3aa: CASSQDQGVGTGGAYEQYF; CDR3nt: TGCGCCAGCAGCCAAGATCAAGGTGTGGGGACAGGGGGCGCTTACGAGCAGTACTTC; d_gene: TRBD1; v_gene: TRBV4-1; j_gene: TRBJ2-7; abundance: .
CDR3aa: CASSIVGTGANTGELFF; CDR3nt: TGTGCCAGTAGTATTGTGGGGACGGGAGCGAACACCGGGGAGCTGTTTTTT; d_gene: .; v_gene: TRBV19; j_gene: TRBJ2-2; abundance: .